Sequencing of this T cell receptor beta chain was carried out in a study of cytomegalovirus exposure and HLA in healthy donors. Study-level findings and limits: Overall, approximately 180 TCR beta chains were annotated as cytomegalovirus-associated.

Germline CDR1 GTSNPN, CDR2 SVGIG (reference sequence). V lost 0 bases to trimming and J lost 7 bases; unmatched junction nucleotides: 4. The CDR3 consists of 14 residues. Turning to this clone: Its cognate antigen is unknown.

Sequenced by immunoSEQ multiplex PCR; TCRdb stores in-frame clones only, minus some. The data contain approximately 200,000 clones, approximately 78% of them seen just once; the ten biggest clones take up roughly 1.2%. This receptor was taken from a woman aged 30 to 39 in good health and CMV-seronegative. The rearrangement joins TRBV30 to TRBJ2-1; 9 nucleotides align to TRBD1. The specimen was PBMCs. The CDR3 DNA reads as TGTGCCTGGAGTGTACAGGGGGCGGGTAATGAGCAGTTCTTC. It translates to CAWSVQGAGNEQFF.